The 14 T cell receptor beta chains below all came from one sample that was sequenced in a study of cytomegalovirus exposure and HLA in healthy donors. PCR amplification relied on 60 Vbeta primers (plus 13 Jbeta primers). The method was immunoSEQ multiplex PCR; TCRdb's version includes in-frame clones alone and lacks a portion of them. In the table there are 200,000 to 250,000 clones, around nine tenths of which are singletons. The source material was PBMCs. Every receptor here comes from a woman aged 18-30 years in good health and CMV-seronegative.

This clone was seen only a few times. CDR3 protein: CASSEQGAQGYTF. For the CDR3, the DNA is TGTGCCAGCAGTGAACAGGGGGCGCAAGGCTACACCTTC. The chain is built from TRBV6-5 and TRBJ1-2, with 9 bases fitting TRBD1. From germline, CDR1 is MNHEY and CDR2 SVGAGI. The CDR3 consists of 13 residues. V shed 5 bases and J 8 bases; nucleotides not matched to a gene: 6.

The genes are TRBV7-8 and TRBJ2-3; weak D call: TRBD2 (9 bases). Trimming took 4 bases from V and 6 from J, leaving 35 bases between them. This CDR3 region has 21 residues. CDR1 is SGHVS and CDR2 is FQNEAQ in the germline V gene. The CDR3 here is CASSSQGTGFLRGGRLDTQYF. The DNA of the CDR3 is TGTGCCAGCAGCTCTCAGGGGACAGGTTTTTTGCGGGGGGGCAGGTTGGATACGCAGTATTTT.

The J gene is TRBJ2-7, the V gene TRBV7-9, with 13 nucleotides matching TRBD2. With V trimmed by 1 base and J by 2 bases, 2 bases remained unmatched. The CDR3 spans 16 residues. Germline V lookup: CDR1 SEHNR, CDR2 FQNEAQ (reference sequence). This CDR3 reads CASSLVGTSGTYEQYF. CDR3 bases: TGTGCCAGCAGCTTAGTTGGGACTAGCGGGACCTACGAGCAGTACTTC. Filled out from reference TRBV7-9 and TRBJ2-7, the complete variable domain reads DTGVSQNPRHKITKRGQNVTFRCDPISEHNRLYWYRQTLGQGPEFLTYFQNEAQLEKSRLLSDRFSAERPKGSFSTLEIQRTEQGDSAMYLCASSLVGTSGTYEQYFGPGTRLTVT.

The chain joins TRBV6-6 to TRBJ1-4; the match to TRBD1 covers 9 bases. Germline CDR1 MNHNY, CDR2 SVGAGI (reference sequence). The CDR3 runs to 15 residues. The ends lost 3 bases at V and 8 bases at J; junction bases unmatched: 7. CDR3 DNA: TGTGCCAGCAGTTATCCCCGACAGGGGGGCGAAAAACTGTTTTTT. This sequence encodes CASSYPRQGGEKLFF.

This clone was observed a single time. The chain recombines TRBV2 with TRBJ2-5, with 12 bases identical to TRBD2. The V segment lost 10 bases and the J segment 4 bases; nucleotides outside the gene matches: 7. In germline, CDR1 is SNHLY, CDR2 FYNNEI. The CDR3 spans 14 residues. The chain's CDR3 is CATLTSGGGETQYF. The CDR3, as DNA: TGTGCCACCCTGACTAGCGGGGGCGGAGAGACCCAGTACTTC.

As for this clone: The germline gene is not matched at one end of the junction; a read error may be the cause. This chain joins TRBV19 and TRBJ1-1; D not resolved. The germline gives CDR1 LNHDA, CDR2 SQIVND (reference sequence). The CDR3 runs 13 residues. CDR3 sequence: CASSTRRDTEAFF. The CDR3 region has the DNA TGTGCTAGTAGTACAAGACGGGACACTGAAGCTTTCTTT. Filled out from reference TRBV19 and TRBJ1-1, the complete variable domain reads DGGITQSPKYLFRKEGQNVTLSCEQNLNHDAMYWYRQDPGQGLRLIYYSQIVNDFQKGDIAEGYSVSREKKESFPLTVTSAQKNPTAFYLCASSTRRDTEAFFGQGTRLTVV.

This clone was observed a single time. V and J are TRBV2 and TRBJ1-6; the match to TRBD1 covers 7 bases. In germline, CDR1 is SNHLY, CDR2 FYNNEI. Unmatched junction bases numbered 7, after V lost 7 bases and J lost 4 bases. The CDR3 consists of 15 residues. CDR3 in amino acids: CASIQGTVYNSPLHF. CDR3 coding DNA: TGTGCCAGCATTCAAGGGACAGTTTATAATTCACCCCTCCACTTT. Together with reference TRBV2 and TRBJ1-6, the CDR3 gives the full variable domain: EPEVTQTPSHQVTQMGQEVILRCVPISNHLYFYWYRQILGQKVEFLVSFYNNEISEKSEIFDDQFSVERPDGSNFTLKIRSTKLEDSAMYFCASIQGTVYNSPLHFGNGTRLTVT.

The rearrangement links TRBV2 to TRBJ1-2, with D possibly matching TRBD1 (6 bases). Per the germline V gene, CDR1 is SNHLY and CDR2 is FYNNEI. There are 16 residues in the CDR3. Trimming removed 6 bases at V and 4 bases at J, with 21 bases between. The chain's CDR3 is CASRGTIQGRAYGYTF. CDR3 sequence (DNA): TGTGCCAGCAGGGGGACCATACAGGGTCGGGCCTATGGCTACACCTTC. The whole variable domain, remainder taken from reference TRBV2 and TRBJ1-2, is EPEVTQTPSHQVTQMGQEVILRCVPISNHLYFYWYRQILGQKVEFLVSFYNNEISEKSEIFDDQFSVERPDGSNFTLKIRSTKLEDSAMYFCASRGTIQGRAYGYTFGSGTRLTVV.

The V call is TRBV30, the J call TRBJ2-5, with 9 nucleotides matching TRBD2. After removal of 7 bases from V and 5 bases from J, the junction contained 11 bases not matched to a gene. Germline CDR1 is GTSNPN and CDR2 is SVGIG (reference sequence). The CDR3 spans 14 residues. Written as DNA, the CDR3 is TGTGCCTTAAGTCTAATAGCGGGAGCTGAGACCCAGTACTTC. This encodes CALSLIAGAETQYF.

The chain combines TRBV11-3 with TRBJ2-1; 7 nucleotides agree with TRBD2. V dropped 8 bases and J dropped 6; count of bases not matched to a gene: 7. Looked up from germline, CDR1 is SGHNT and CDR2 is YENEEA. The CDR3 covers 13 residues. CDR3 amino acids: CASSRGEGNEQFF. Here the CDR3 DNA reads TGTGCCAGCTCTAGAGGGGAGGGCAATGAGCAGTTCTTC.

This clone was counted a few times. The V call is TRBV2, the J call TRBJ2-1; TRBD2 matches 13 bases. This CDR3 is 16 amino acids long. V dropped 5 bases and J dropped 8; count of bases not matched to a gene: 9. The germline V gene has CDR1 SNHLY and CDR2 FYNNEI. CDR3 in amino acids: CASSRDTSGRADEQFF. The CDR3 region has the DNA TGTGCCAGCAGTAGAGACACTAGCGGGAGGGCAGATGAGCAGTTCTTC.

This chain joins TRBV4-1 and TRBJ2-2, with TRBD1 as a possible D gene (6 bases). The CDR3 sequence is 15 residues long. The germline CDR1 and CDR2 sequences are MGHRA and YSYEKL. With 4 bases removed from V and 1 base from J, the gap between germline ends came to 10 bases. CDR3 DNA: TGCGCCAGCAGCCGCGAACAGGGGAACACCGGGGAGCTGTTTTTT. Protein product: CASSREQGNTGELFF.

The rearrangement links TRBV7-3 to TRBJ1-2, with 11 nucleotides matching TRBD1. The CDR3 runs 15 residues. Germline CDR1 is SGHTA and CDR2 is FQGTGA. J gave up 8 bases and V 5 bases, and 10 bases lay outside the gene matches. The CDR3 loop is CASSPNPGQGGGYTF. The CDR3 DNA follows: TGTGCCAGCAGCCCTAATCCGGGACAGGGGGGGGGCTACACCTTC.

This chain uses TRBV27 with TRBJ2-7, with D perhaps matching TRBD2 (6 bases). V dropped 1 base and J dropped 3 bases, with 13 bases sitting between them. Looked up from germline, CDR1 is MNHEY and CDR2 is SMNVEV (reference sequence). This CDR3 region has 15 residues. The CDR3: CASSLFPSANYEQYF. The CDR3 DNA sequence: TGTGCCAGCAGTTTATTCCCTAGCGCTAACTACGAGCAGTACTTC.